This T cell receptor (beta chain) was identified during a study of T cell responses to AZD1222 COVID-19 vaccine. Study-level findings and limits: After two AZD1222 doses, spike-specific TCR breadth and depth rose versus day 0.

Some clones are missing from TCRdb's copy, which holds only in-frame ones; the method was immunoSEQ multiplex PCR. Found here are 100,000 to 120,000 clones, around 76% of them singletons; the top ten hold more than 4.5%. Note on this clone: The antigen is not known.

CDR1 KGHSH and CDR2 LQKENI come from the germline V gene. V lost 1 base and J lost 4, with 6 bases in between. The length of the CDR3 is 13 residues. The sample here was peripheral blood, taken on day 0 of AZD1222 vaccination. The chain employs TRBV18 and TRBJ2-3; the D call may be TRBD1 or TRBD2 (5 bases each). This sequence originates from an adult in good health. The CDR3: CASSPRGADTQYF. CDR3 DNA: TGTGCCAGCTCACCACGAGGGGCAGATACGCAGTATTTT.